The 4 T cell receptor beta chains listed next were all sequenced from one sample in a study of Graves' ophthalmopathy and Graves' hyperthyroidism. The authors amplified TCR beta CDR3 regions from RNA transcripts. Investigators did first-round RT-PCR with HTBI primers, then second-round multiplex PCR. TCRdb redid the calling of the multiplex PCR reads with MiXCR, one entry per CDR3 protein. The sample lists roughly 500,000 distinct CDR3 sequences, 14% occurring once. Sample: blood. The receptors originated from a woman between 25 and 40 years old with Graves' ophthalmopathy.

This clonotype showed up many times. J is TRBJ2-5 and V is TRBV12-3 or TRBV12-4, with a weak D call TRBD1 (5 bases). The V gene lost 5 bases and the J gene lost 2 bases, with 9 bases spanning the gap. The CDR3 has 13 residues. CDR3 sequence (DNA): TGTGCCAGCAGTGCGACAGTTCAAGAGACCCAGTACTTC. Protein product: CASSATVQETQYF.

The sample holds many counts of this clonotype. The rearrangement uses TRBV2 and TRBJ1-2, with a weak D call TRBD1 (6 bases). Germline V gene sequence: CDR1 SNHLY, CDR2 FYNNEI. The V and J ends lost 7 bases and 4 bases respectively, with 16 bases between them. The length of the CDR3 is 14 residues. The chain's CDR3 is CASTLDSRGYGYTF. In DNA, the CDR3 is TGTGCCAGCACTTTGGACAGTCGAGGCTATGGCTACACCTTC.

The sample holds many counts of this clonotype. The chain links TRBV12-5 to TRBJ1-5, with D unclear. This CDR3 has 18 amino acids. With 0 bases removed from V and 6 bases from J, the gap between germline ends came to 21 bases. Germline V lookup: CDR1 LGHNT, CDR2 FRNRAP. CDR3 sequence reads: CASGLVPWTPGVGQPQHF. The CDR3 region has the DNA TGTGCTAGTGGTTTGGTACCATGGACGCCGGGCGTTGGTCAGCCCCAGCATTTT.

In its sample, this clonotype was seen many times. The chain uses TRBV28 and TRBJ1-1; 9 positions agree with TRBD1. There are 17 residues in the CDR3. Germline CDR1 MDHEN, CDR2 SYDVKM. V lost 4 bases and J lost 0; bases outside the gene matches: 9. CDR3 loop: CASSSTGGYTMNTEAFF. The CDR3 bases are TGTGCCAGCAGTTCAACAGGGGGCTACACCATGAACACTGAAGCTTTCTTT.